This note documents a single T cell receptor beta chain sequence. The antigen is not known. Germline CDR1 reads PRHDT; CDR2 reads FYEKMQ (reference sequence). There are 14 residues in the CDR3. V was trimmed by 3 bases and J by 2 bases, leaving 10 bases between them. Data came from immunoSEQ multiplex PCR; TCRdb stores just in-frame clones and leaves some out. The sample holds approximately 70,000 clones, approximately 80% seen once. These data originate in a study of memory CD4+ T cells and cytomegalovirus serostatus. Across the study: Donors were healthy Belgian adults, fewer than ten CMV seropositive and 20 to 25 seronegative. Findings and limits, study-wide: About 40% of the roughly 150 known CMV-associated TCRbeta sequences appeared in CD4+ memory.

Single viable CD3+CD4+CD8-CD45RO+ cells were sorted as the memory CD4+ T cells. The TCR sequence derives from an adult in good health and CMV-seropositive. What was sequenced was memory CD4+ T cells from blood. The rearrangement links TRBV13 to TRBJ1-1; no firm D call. The CDR3 reads CASSFLEANTEAFF. Here the CDR3 DNA reads TGTGCCAGCAGCTTCCTTGAGGCTAACACTGAAGCTTTCTTT.